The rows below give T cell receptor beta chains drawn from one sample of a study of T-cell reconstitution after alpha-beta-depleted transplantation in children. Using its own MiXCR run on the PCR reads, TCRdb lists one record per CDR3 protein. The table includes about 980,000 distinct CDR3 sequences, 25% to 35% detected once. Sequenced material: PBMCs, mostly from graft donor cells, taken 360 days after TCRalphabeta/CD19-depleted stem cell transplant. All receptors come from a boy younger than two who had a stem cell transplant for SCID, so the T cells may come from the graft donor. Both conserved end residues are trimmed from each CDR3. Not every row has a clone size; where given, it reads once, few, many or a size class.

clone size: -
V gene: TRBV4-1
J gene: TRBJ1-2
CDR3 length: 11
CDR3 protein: ASSQSGDGGYT

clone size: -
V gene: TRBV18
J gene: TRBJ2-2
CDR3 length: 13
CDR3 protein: ASSTETGSTGELF

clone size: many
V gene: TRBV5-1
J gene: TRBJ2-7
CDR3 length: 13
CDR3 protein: ASSRGQGYSYEQY

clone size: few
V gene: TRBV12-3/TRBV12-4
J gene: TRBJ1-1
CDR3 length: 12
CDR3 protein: ASSPERMNTEAF

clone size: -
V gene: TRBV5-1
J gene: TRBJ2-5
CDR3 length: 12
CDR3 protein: ASRPSGGVETQY

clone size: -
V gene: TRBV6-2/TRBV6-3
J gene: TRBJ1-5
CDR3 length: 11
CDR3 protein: ASRGEGNQPQH

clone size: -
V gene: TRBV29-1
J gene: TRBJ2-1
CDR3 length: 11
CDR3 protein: SAYGATYNEQF

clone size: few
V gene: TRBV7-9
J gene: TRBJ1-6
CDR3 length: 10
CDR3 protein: ASSLTNSPLH

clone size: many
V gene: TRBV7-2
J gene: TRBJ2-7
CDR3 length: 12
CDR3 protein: ASSSGQLDYEQY

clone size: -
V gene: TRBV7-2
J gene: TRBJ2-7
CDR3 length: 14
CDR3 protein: ASSSWTSGGFYEQY

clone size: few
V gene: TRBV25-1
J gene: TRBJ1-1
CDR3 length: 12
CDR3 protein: ASQRQGTATEAF

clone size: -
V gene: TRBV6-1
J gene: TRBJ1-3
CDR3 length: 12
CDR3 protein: ASSRGDRSNTIY

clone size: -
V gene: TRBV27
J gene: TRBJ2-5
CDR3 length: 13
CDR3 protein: ASRPTGGWLETQY

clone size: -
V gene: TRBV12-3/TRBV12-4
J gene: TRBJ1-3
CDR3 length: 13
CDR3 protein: ASSLGQGNRNTIY

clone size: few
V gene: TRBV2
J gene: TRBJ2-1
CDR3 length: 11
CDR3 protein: ASSEAGLEKQF

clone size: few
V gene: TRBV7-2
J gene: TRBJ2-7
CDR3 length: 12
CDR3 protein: ASSLVTLAGEQY

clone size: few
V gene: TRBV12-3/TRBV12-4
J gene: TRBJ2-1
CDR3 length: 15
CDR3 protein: ASSLALTSGGAGEQF

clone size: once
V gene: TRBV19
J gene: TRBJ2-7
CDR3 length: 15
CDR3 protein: ASSILGLKDGVYEQY

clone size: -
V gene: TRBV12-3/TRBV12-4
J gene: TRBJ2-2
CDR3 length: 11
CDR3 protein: ASRGINTGELF

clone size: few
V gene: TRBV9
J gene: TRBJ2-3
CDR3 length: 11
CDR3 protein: ASSPTPADTQY

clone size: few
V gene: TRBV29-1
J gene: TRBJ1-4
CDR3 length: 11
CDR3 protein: SVRQGAQGKLF

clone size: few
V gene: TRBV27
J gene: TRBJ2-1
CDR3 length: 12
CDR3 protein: ASSWGGRPNEQF

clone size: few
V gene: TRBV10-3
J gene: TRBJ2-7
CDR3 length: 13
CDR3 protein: AISESQGATYEQY

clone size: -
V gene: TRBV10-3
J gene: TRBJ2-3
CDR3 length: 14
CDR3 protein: AISDVSGGAGHTQY